Below, 29 T cell receptor beta chains from the same sample are listed, as sequenced in a study of cytomegalovirus exposure and HLA in healthy donors. The study ran its PCR with 60 Vbeta and 13 Jbeta primers. Method: immunoSEQ multiplex PCR; TCRdb's copy keeps in-frame clones and lacks some. The table records 200,000 or so clones, about four fifths of them present only once. The sequencing input was PBMCs. Receptor source: a woman between 25 and 40 years old in good health and CMV-seropositive.

The chain carries TRBV19 and TRBJ2-6, with D maybe TRBD1 (6 bases). V lost 8 bases, J lost 0 bases, and 14 bases lay in between. CDR3 size: 16 residues. The germline V gene has CDR1 LNHDA and CDR2 SQIVND (reference sequence). The CDR3 sequence: CASREGGHSGANVLTF. The CDR3 coding sequence is TGTGCCAGTCGTGAAGGGGGACACTCTGGGGCCAACGTCCTGACTTTC.

V is TRBV5-4 and J is TRBJ2-1, with 8 bases aligning to TRBD2. Germline CDR1 SGHNT, CDR2 YYREEE (reference sequence). With 2 bases clipped from V and 0 bases from J, the junction kept 4 bases outside the gene matches. The CDR3 covers 16 residues. CDR3 nucleotide sequence: TGTGCCAGCAGCTTTTCCGCGGGGGGCTCCTACAATGAGCAGTTCTTC. It translates to CASSFSAGGSYNEQFF.

The chain links TRBV4-2 to TRBJ1-6, with a tentative D call TRBD1 (5 bases). Germline V gene sequence: CDR1 LGHNA, CDR2 YNFKEQ. The CDR3 contains 14 residues. V dropped 1 base and J dropped 9 bases, with 10 bases sitting between them. The CDR3 loop is CASSQVRGFSPLHF. The CDR3 DNA is TGTGCCAGCAGCCAAGTCCGGGGGTTTTCACCCCTCCACTTT.

This chain links TRBV11-2 with TRBJ2-1; D might be TRBD1 (5 bases). V lost 0 bases to trimming and J lost 0 bases, with 12 bases between them. The CDR3 has 17 residues. Germline-derived CDR1 and CDR2 are SGHAT and FQNNGV. The CDR3: CASSLDLTVRSYNEQFF. Here the CDR3 DNA reads TGTGCCAGCAGCTTAGATTTGACAGTGCGCTCCTACAATGAGCAGTTCTTC. Full variable domain (rest looked up from reference TRBV11-2 and TRBJ2-1): EAGVAQSPRYKIIEKRQSVAFWCNPISGHATLYWYQQILGQGPKLLIQFQNNGVVDDSQLPKDRFSAERLKGVDSTLKIQPAKLEDSAVYLCASSLDLTVRSYNEQFFGPGTRLTVL.

The V and J genes are TRBV5-1 and TRBJ1-2; 11 bases are shared with TRBD1. The CDR3 is 17 amino acids. The trim removed 4 bases at V and 1 base at J, leaving 9 bases unmatched. From germline, CDR1 is SGHRS and CDR2 YFSETQ. CDR3 DNA: TGCGCCAGCAGCCCTAGGACAGGGGGCGATAATAACTATGGCTACACCTTC. This gives the protein CASSPRTGGDNNYGYTF.

The rearrangement links TRBV6-5 to TRBJ1-2; TRBD1 might be the D (6 bases). The ends were cut back, 5 bases at V and 4 bases at J, with 17 bases in the middle. This CDR3 region has 15 residues. The V gene's germline CDR1 is MNHEY and CDR2 SVGAGI. CDR3 bases: TGTGCCAGCAGTCCTGGACAGAGCGGGGTCTATGGCTACACCTTC. It is translated as CASSPGQSGVYGYTF.

J is TRBJ2-5 and V is TRBV5-6; 7 bases line up with TRBD1. This CDR3 has 15 residues. V was clipped by 5 bases and J by 2 bases; unmatched bases: 9. Germline V gene data show CDR1 as SGHDT and CDR2 as YYEEEE. CDR3 residues: CASRPGQNIQETQYF. The CDR3 DNA reads TGTGCCAGCAGACCGGGACAGAACATACAAGAGACCCAGTACTTC.

This chain uses TRBV7-2 with TRBJ1-4; D not certain. The CDR3 has 16 residues. V dropped 1 base and J dropped 2 bases, with 11 bases sitting between them. Per germline, CDR1 SGHTA and CDR2 FQGNSA. This CDR3 is CASSLGSGSTNEKLFF. For the CDR3, the DNA is TGTGCCAGCAGCTTAGGCTCCGGGTCCACTAATGAAAAACTGTTTTTT.

This chain joins TRBV25-1 and TRBJ2-7, with 10 bases identical to TRBD1. The length of the CDR3 is 15 residues. Per the germline V gene, CDR1 is MGHDK and CDR2 is SYGVNS. V was clipped by 2 bases and J by 2 bases; unmatched bases: 3. The CDR3 region is CASSEPGTGAYEQYF. As DNA, the CDR3 is TGTGCCAGCAGTGAACCCGGGACAGGGGCCTACGAGCAGTACTTC.

The V and J genes are TRBV12-5 and TRBJ2-7; TRBD2 matches at 7 bases. V lost 3 bases, J lost 5 bases, and 4 bases stayed unmatched. CDR1 and CDR2 from the germline V gene are LGHNT and FRNRAP. The CDR3 is 13 amino acids. As DNA, the CDR3 is TGTGCTAGTGGTTTAGGCGGGGGAAACGAGCAGTACTTC. This codes for CASGLGGGNEQYF.

The rearrangement uses TRBV19 and TRBJ1-5, with 7 bases fitting TRBD1. The CDR3 length is 14 residues. CDR1 is LNHDA, CDR2 SQIVND, per germline (reference sequence). J was trimmed by 5 bases and V by 5 bases; bases with no gene match: 6. The CDR3 DNA is TGTGCCAGTAGTCCCCAACAGGGGCATCAGCCCCAGCATTTT. Translated: CASSPQQGHQPQHF.

The V gene is TRBV4-3, the J gene TRBJ1-5; 7 nucleotides line up with TRBD1. Germline-derived CDR1 and CDR2 are LGHNA and YSLEER. V shed 1 base, J shed 7 bases, and the junction held 7 bases outside the gene matches. The CDR3 has 15 amino acids. The CDR3 is CASSQAVTGDQPQHF. The CDR3 bases are TGCGCCAGCAGCCAAGCTGTAACAGGGGACCAGCCCCAGCATTTT.

The V and J genes are TRBV10-1 and TRBJ2-1, with 9 bases fitting TRBD2. The length of the CDR3 is 13 residues. Germline trimming cut 3 bases from V and 13 bases from J; bases unmatched to any gene: 7. Germline values: CDR1 WNHNN, CDR2 SYGVQD (reference sequence). The CDR3 spells CASSDGLAGSQFF. The CDR3 DNA reads as TGCGCCAGCAGTGATGGCCTAGCGGGATCTCAGTTCTTC.

Note on this clone: An end of the junction does not agree with germline; a read error may underlie this. The rearrangement uses TRBV2 and TRBJ2-1; 12 bases fit TRBD2. CDR1 is SNHLY, CDR2 FYNNEI, per germline. CDR3 size: 16 residues. The CDR3, as DNA: TGTGCCAGCAGTGAGATCCTAGCGGGGGGGGGAAATGGGCAGTTCTTC. It translates to CASSEILAGGGNGQFF.

The genes are TRBV7-2 and TRBJ2-3; the match to TRBD1 covers 7 bases. Germline trimming cut 4 bases from V and 4 bases from J; bases unmatched to any gene: 17. Germline-derived CDR1 and CDR2 are SGHTA and FQGNSA. The CDR3 consists of 18 residues. The CDR3 reads CASSSDWDSADGSDTQYF. For the CDR3, the DNA is TGTGCCAGCAGCTCGGACTGGGACAGCGCAGATGGGTCAGATACGCAGTATTTT.

The rearrangement joins TRBV16 to TRBJ1-2; D might be TRBD1 (6 bases). The V end lost 2 bases, the J end lost 6 bases, and 10 bases lay between the germline ends. Looked up from germline, CDR1 is KGHSY and CDR2 is FQNENV. This CDR3 has 13 amino acids. This chain's CDR3 is CASSQATGDGYTF. CDR3 nucleotide sequence: TGTGCCAGCAGCCAAGCGACAGGTGATGGCTACACCTTC.

The V call is TRBV18, the J call TRBJ2-3, with TRBD2 matching over 7 bases. The CDR3 extends over 14 amino acids. After removal of 7 bases from V and 4 bases from J, the junction contained 8 bases not matched to a gene. Germline values: CDR1 KGHSH, CDR2 LQKENI. The CDR3 spells CASYGGRGADTQYF. The CDR3 DNA reads TGTGCCAGCTACGGAGGGAGGGGAGCAGATACGCAGTATTTT.

The sample holds a few counts of this clone. The chain uses TRBV27 and TRBJ2-1, with 9 bases identical to TRBD2. CDR1 and CDR2 from the germline V gene are MNHEY and SMNVEV (reference sequence). The junction had 3 bases not matched to a gene; V was cut back by 2 bases and J by 4 bases. This CDR3 comprises 15 residues. CDR3 in DNA: TGTGCCAGCAGTTTACGACTAGCGGATTACAATGAGCAGTTCTTC. Protein: CASSLRLADYNEQFF.

About this clone itself: One end of the junction varies from germline; a read error may be responsible. The V and J genes are TRBV7-7 and TRBJ2-7; tentative D call: TRBD1 (6 bases). CDR3 length equals 15 residues. The V gene's germline CDR1 is SSHAT and CDR2 FNYEAQ (reference sequence). CDR3: CASSPQQGSIGEQYF. CDR3 DNA: TGTGCTAGCAGCCCCCAACAGGGTAGCATCGGTGAGCAGTACTTC.

The chain is built from TRBV5-5 and TRBJ2-2; the D is unclear. Germline lookup yields CDR1 SGHKS and CDR2 YYEKEE (reference sequence). Deletions cut 4 bases from V and 3 bases from J, with 7 bases between. The CDR3 totals 13 residues. The CDR3 protein is CASSLRDTGELFF. CDR3 nucleotide sequence: TGTGCCAGCAGCCTCCGGGACACCGGGGAGCTGTTTTTT.

The chain has TRBV5-6 and TRBJ2-1, with 11 bases identical to TRBD2. Germline V gene data show CDR1 as SGHDT and CDR2 as YYEEEE. The junction had 3 bases not matched to a gene; V was cut back by 3 bases and J by 4 bases. The CDR3 loop spans 15 amino acids. CDR3 DNA: TGTGCCAGCAGCTCGAGACTAGCGGGGTACAATGAGCAGTTCTTC. Its translation is CASSSRLAGYNEQFF.

The CDR3 protein is CASSSGTVVVRETQYF. In nucleotides, the CDR3 is TGCGCCAGCAGCTCCGGGACAGTCGTAGTTAGGGAGACCCAGTACTTC. The gene calls are TRBV5-1 and TRBJ2-5; 7 bases line up with TRBD1. CDR3 length: 16 amino acids. The germline CDR1 and CDR2 sequences are SGHRS and YFSETQ. V lost 3 bases and J lost 5; bases outside the gene matches: 13. Drawing the rest from reference TRBV5-1 and TRBJ2-5, the complete variable domain is KAGVTQTPRYLIKTRGQQVTLSCSPISGHRSVSWYQQTPGQGLQFLFEYFSETQRNKGNFPGRFSGRQFSNSRSEMNVSTLELGDSALYLCASSSGTVVVRETQYFGPGTRLLVL.

This clone was seen only a few times. Other DNA sequences in this sample translate to the same CDR3. This sequence joins TRBV5-6 and TRBJ1-1; maybe TRBD1 (5 bases). CDR3 size: 14 residues. The V end lost 0 bases, the J end lost 2 bases, and 8 bases lay between the germline ends. CDR1 and CDR2 from the germline V gene are SGHDT and YYEEEE. CDR3 sequence reads: CASSLDQGNTEAFF. The CDR3, as DNA: TGTGCCAGCAGCTTGGATCAGGGAAACACTGAAGCTTTCTTT.

The chain recombines TRBV4-3 with TRBJ2-1, with 8 bases aligning to TRBD1. CDR1 is LGHNA, CDR2 YSLEER, per germline. The ends lost 1 base at V and 8 bases at J; junction bases unmatched: 7. This CDR3 is 15 amino acids long. Here the CDR3 DNA reads TGCGCCAGCAGCCAAGGTCGGACAGGGACCGATGAGCAGTTCTTC. Its protein product is CASSQGRTGTDEQFF.

The V call is TRBV19, the J call TRBJ2-3; tentatively, D is TRBD2 (5 bases). The CDR3 has 15 amino acids. Germline-derived CDR1 and CDR2 are LNHDA and SQIVND (reference sequence). The V end was cut by 6 bases, the J end by 2 bases, with 15 bases between. CDR3 in amino acids: CASRAKRSFTDTQYF. The DNA of the CDR3 is TGTGCCAGTAGAGCCAAGCGGAGCTTCACAGATACGCAGTATTTT.

This clone is a singleton in its sample. This chain uses TRBV7-9 with TRBJ2-2; TRBD2 agrees at 11 bases. The J segment lost 3 bases and the V segment lost 5 bases, leaving 11 bases of the junction unmatched. The CDR3 contains 18 residues. Germline CDR1 reads SEHNR; CDR2 reads FQNEAQ (reference sequence). CDR3 in amino acids: CASSPQRRLAGHTGELFF. CDR3 nucleotide sequence: TGTGCCAGCAGCCCCCAGAGGCGACTAGCGGGGCACACCGGGGAGCTGTTTTTT. Variable domain in full (rest from reference TRBV7-9 and TRBJ2-2): DTGVSQNPRHKITKRGQNVTFRCDPISEHNRLYWYRQTLGQGPEFLTYFQNEAQLEKSRLLSDRFSAERPKGSFSTLEIQRTEQGDSAMYLCASSPQRRLAGHTGELFFGEGSRLTVL.

This chain connects TRBV11-3 to TRBJ2-3; 7 nucleotides align to TRBD1. The junction had 5 bases not matched to a gene; V was cut back by 5 bases and J by 0 bases. This CDR3 contains 15 residues. Germline V gene lookup returns CDR1 SGHNT and CDR2 YENEEA. The CDR3 reads CASSRRDRSTDTQYF. The CDR3 DNA is TGTGCCAGCAGCCGAAGGGACAGAAGCACAGATACGCAGTATTTT.

In regard to this clone: The junction shows a germline mismatch at one end, possibly a read error. V and J are TRBV7-7 and TRBJ2-1, with 8 bases matching TRBD2. CDR1 and CDR2 from the germline V gene are SSHAT and FNYEAQ (reference sequence). The CDR3 totals 15 residues. CDR3 protein: CASSKLADSYNEQFF. The DNA for the CDR3 is TGTGCTAGCAGCAAACTAGCGGACTCCTACAATGAGCAGTTCTTC.

CDR3 protein: CASSFPAATGELFF. In nucleotides, the CDR3 is TGCGCCAGCAGCTTCCCAGCGGCCACCGGGGAGCTGTTTTTT. V gene TRBV5-1 combines with J gene TRBJ2-2; D may be TRBD2 (5 bases). This CDR3 contains 14 residues. The V and J ends lost 2 bases and 4 bases respectively, with 9 bases between them. Germline V gene data show CDR1 as SGHRS and CDR2 as YFSETQ.